The 28 T cell receptor beta chains reported below all come from one sample, sequenced in a study of PD-L1 blockade in urothelial cancer. Generated by immunoSEQ multiplex PCR, the TCRdb table keeps only in-frame clones and is missing some. The sample contains roughly 30,000 clones, around nine tenths of which appear only once. Sequences were derived from PBMCs, sampled around atezolizumab (anti-PD-L1) treatment. The receptor set was obtained from a man aged 50 to 60 with urothelial cancer.

This clone was found once. This chain connects TRBV19 to TRBJ1-1; 9 bases match TRBD1. The CDR3 runs to 12 residues. J lost 3 bases, V lost 9 bases, and 2 bases had no gene match. Looked up from germline, CDR1 is LNHDA and CDR2 is SQIVND (reference sequence). This chain's CDR3 is CASRDRDTEAFF. As DNA, the CDR3 is TGTGCCAGCCGGGACAGGGACACTGAAGCTTTCTTT.

V gene TRBV10-3 combines with J gene TRBJ2-5; TRBD2 might be the D (5 bases). The V and J ends lost 4 bases and 3 bases respectively, with 12 bases between them. From germline, CDR1 is ENHRY and CDR2 SYGVKD. This CDR3 is built from 14 residues. The CDR3 sequence is CAISAGVAKETQYF. DNA for the CDR3: TGTGCCATCAGTGCTGGAGTAGCGAAAGAGACCCAGTACTTC.

The chain uses TRBV7-9 and TRBJ1-6; TRBD1 agrees at 7 bases. The CDR3 totals 15 residues. CDR1 and CDR2 from the germline V gene are SEHNR and FQNEAQ (reference sequence). Trimming cost V 5 bases and J 6 bases; bases outside gene matches: 7. Here the CDR3 DNA reads TGTGCCAGCAGCCCCCCCAGGGGGGTTAATTCACCCCTCCACTTT. Encoded protein: CASSPPRGVNSPLHF.

The rearrangement links TRBV9 to TRBJ2-3, with 11 bases that match TRBD2. The CDR3 has 16 residues. In germline, CDR1 is SGDLS, CDR2 YYNGEE. After removal of 0 bases from V and 4 bases from J, the junction contained 4 bases not matched to a gene. The CDR3 here is CASSVVTSGASDTQYF. In DNA form, the CDR3 reads TGTGCCAGCAGCGTAGTGACTAGCGGGGCCTCAGATACGCAGTATTTT. The variable domain in full, with the rest retrieved from reference TRBV9 and TRBJ2-3, is DSGVTQTPKHLITATGQRVTLRCSPRSGDLSVYWYQQSLDQGLQFLIQYYNGEERAKGNILERFSAQQFPDLHSELNLSSLELGDSALYFCASSVVTSGASDTQYFGPGTRLTVL.

This sequence joins TRBV11-2 and TRBJ2-7; 11 bases line up with TRBD1. The ends lost 5 bases at V and 2 bases at J; junction bases unmatched: 5. Per germline, CDR1 SGHAT and CDR2 FQNNGV. CDR3 size: 15 residues. Written as DNA, the CDR3 is TGTGCCAGCAGCCGGGGGACAGGGGGTACCTACGAGCAGTACTTC. This codes for CASSRGTGGTYEQYF. Filled out from reference TRBV11-2 and TRBJ2-7, the complete variable domain reads EAGVAQSPRYKIIEKRQSVAFWCNPISGHATLYWYQQILGQGPKLLIQFQNNGVVDDSQLPKDRFSAERLKGVDSTLKIQPAKLEDSAVYLCASSRGTGGTYEQYFGPGTRLTVT.

As DNA, the CDR3 is TGTGCCACCAGCAGCGGACAGGGCAGTCCCCCTAGCACAGATACGCAGTATTTT. As protein: CATSSGQGSPPSTDTQYF. The genes are TRBV15 and TRBJ2-3, with TRBD1 matching 8 bases. Trimming cost V 3 bases and J 0 bases; bases outside gene matches: 11. The CDR3 is 18 residues long. Germline V CDR1 and CDR2: LNHNV, YYDKDF (reference sequence).

The chain is built from TRBV12-5 and TRBJ2-2; 15 bases are shared with TRBD2. CDR1 and CDR2 (germline): LGHNT, FRNRAP. This CDR3 has 17 amino acids. J gave up 0 bases and V 5 bases, and 1 base lay outside the gene matches. DNA of the CDR3: TGTGCTAGTGGTCGGACTAGCGGGGGGGCGAACACCGGGGAGCTGTTTTTT. As protein: CASGRTSGGANTGELFF.

This chain uses TRBV7-9 with TRBJ2-3; 7 bases agree with TRBD2. CDR3 length equals 16 residues. J was trimmed by 4 bases and V by 5 bases; bases with no gene match: 12. Looked up from germline, CDR1 is SEHNR and CDR2 is FQNEAQ (reference sequence). CDR3 residues: CASSKNAGTMADTQYF. The CDR3, as DNA: TGTGCCAGCAGCAAAAATGCCGGGACTATGGCAGATACGCAGTATTTT.

This chain links TRBV27 with TRBJ1-1; D may be TRBD1 (5 bases). Germline V lookup: CDR1 MNHEY, CDR2 SMNVEV (reference sequence). The CDR3 is made up of 15 amino acids. V was clipped by 2 bases and J by 1 base, with 11 bases between them. This CDR3 is CASSLGAATNTEAFF. The CDR3 DNA reads TGTGCCAGCAGTTTAGGGGCGGCAACGAACACTGAAGCTTTCTTT.

This clone was seen once. The chain employs TRBV7-9 and TRBJ2-1, with D unclear. Germline CDR1 reads SEHNR; CDR2 reads FQNEAQ (reference sequence). Trimming removed 3 bases from V and 8 bases from J, with 11 bases in between. CDR3 length: 13 amino acids. CDR3 sequence (DNA): TGTGCCAGCAGCTTCGGCGAGGCGGATGAGCAGTTCTTC. It specifies CASSFGEADEQFF.

V gene TRBV14 combines with J gene TRBJ1-4, with TRBD1 identical over 7 bases. The germline V gene encodes CDR1 SGHDN and CDR2 FVKESK. The CDR3 runs 16 residues. V was pared by 4 bases and J by 2 bases, with 7 bases of the junction left unmatched. CDR3 sequence (DNA): TGTGCCAGCAGCCCACGACAGGGCGCCACTAATGAAAAACTGTTTTTT. Protein: CASSPRQGATNEKLFF. Full variable domain (remainder filled in from reference TRBV14 and TRBJ1-4): EAGVTQFPSHSVIEKGQTVTLRCDPISGHDNLYWYRRVMGKEIKFLLHFVKESKQDESGMPNNRFLAERTGGTYSTLKVQPAELEDSGVYFCASSPRQGATNEKLFFGSGTQLSVL.

The rearrangement links TRBV2 to TRBJ2-1, with D possibly matching TRBD2 (6 bases). CDR1 and CDR2 (germline): SNHLY, FYNNEI. Trimming shortened V by 6 bases and J by 0 bases, and 12 bases separated the two germline ends. CDR3 length equals 15 residues. The CDR3 DNA reads TGTGCCAGCAGGCTACTAGCTTCCTCCTACAATGAGCAGTTCTTC. Protein sequence: CASRLLASSYNEQFF.

The chain links TRBV29-1 to TRBJ2-3; a weak D match, TRBD2 (6 bases). Germline-derived CDR1 and CDR2 are SQVTM and ANQGSEA. The length of the CDR3 is 13 residues. V gave up 6 bases and J gave up 1 base, with 11 bases separating them. The DNA of the CDR3 is TGCAGCGTATCGGGGGTTGGCACAGATACGCAGTATTTT. Its protein product is CSVSGVGTDTQYF.

This clone was detected once. The V and J genes are TRBV4-2 and TRBJ1-2, with TRBD1 matching over 8 bases. CDR1 and CDR2 from the germline V gene are LGHNA and YNFKEQ. The length of the CDR3 is 14 residues. The ends lost 5 bases at V and 2 bases at J; junction bases unmatched: 4. The CDR3 is CASSSGQGNYGYTF. CDR3 bases: TGTGCCAGCAGCAGCGGACAGGGAAACTATGGCTACACCTTC.

The rearrangement links TRBV13 to TRBJ2-5; 11 nucleotides agree with TRBD2. Trimming at V came to 0 bases and at J to 2 bases, leaving 2 bases not matched to a gene. The length of the CDR3 is 16 residues. Germline V lookup: CDR1 PRHDT, CDR2 FYEKMQ (reference sequence). DNA of the CDR3: TGTGCCAGCAGCTTAGGCCTAGCGGGGGGACAAGAGACCCAGTACTTC. This sequence encodes CASSLGLAGGQETQYF.

The CDR3 DNA sequence: TGCGCCAGCAGCGAGGCGGATACGCAGTATTTT. Its translation: CASSEADTQYF. The V call is TRBV5-1, the J call TRBJ2-3; D ambiguous. The CDR3 contains 11 residues. The germline gives CDR1 SGHRS, CDR2 YFSETQ. V lost 4 bases, J lost 6 bases, and 6 bases lay in between.

The chain carries TRBV5-6 and TRBJ1-5; TRBD1 matches at 7 bases. The germline V gene encodes CDR1 SGHDT and CDR2 YYEEEE. V was pared by 3 bases and J by 3 bases, with 3 bases of the junction left unmatched. The CDR3 sequence is 14 residues long. The CDR3 DNA follows: TGTGCCAGCAGCTACAGGGGTACCAATCAGCCCCAGCATTTT. It translates to CASSYRGTNQPQHF.

The chain uses TRBV6-6 and TRBJ2-3, with a tentative D call TRBD1 (5 bases). This CDR3 contains 15 residues. V was trimmed by 2 bases and J by 2 bases, leaving 11 bases between them. CDR1 is MNHNY, CDR2 SVGAGI, per germline (reference sequence). The CDR3 region is CASSYGQGITDTQYF. The CDR3, as DNA: TGTGCCAGCAGTTACGGCCAGGGCATCACAGATACGCAGTATTTT.

The J gene is TRBJ1-2, the V gene TRBV10-3; a weak D match, TRBD1 (6 bases). The CDR3 is made up of 13 amino acids. V dropped 6 bases and J dropped 4 bases, with 12 bases sitting between them. CDR1 and CDR2 (germline): ENHRY, SYGVKD. The chain's CDR3 is CAISPQGLYGYTF. The CDR3 nucleotides are TGTGCCATCAGCCCACAGGGCCTCTATGGCTACACCTTC.

The chain recombines TRBV6-5 with TRBJ2-1; tentative D call: TRBD1 (5 bases). The CDR3 contains 12 residues. Trimming pared 0 bases from V and 9 bases from J, leaving 6 bases between. From germline, CDR1 is MNHEY and CDR2 SVGAGI. CDR3 region: CASSYSGVEQFF. The CDR3, as DNA: TGTGCCAGCAGTTACTCAGGGGTTGAGCAGTTCTTC.

The chain is built from TRBV14 and TRBJ2-1; TRBD2 agrees at 14 bases. Germline loops: CDR1 SGHDN, CDR2 FVKESK. The ends lost 5 bases at V and 14 bases at J; junction bases unmatched: 5. CDR3 length: 13 amino acids. CDR3 residues: CASSTGLAGGKFF. CDR3 in DNA: TGTGCCAGCAGCACTGGACTAGCGGGAGGCAAGTTCTTC.

V usage is TRBV5-6 and J usage is TRBJ1-5; TRBD1 matches 9 bases. V dropped 0 bases and J dropped 2; count of bases not matched to a gene: 6. This CDR3 has 17 amino acids. Germline CDR1 is SGHDT and CDR2 is YYEEEE. The CDR3 sequence is CASSLDRGRVGNQPQHF. The CDR3 region has the DNA TGTGCCAGCAGCTTGGACAGGGGGCGCGTTGGCAATCAGCCCCAGCATTTT. The whole variable domain, remainder taken from reference TRBV5-6 and TRBJ1-5, is DAGVTQSPTHLIKTRGQQVTLRCSPKSGHDTVSWYQQALGQGPQFIFQYYEEEERQRGNFPDRFSGHQFPNYSSELNVNALLLGDSALYLCASSLDRGRVGNQPQHFGDGTRLSIL.

This clone occurred a few times. The chain recombines TRBV15 with TRBJ2-4; D uncertain. CDR1 is LNHNV, CDR2 YYDKDF, per germline (reference sequence). Trimming removed 0 bases at V and 0 bases at J, with 15 bases between. The CDR3 spans 18 residues. CDR3: CATSRDKNSWLAKNIQYF. The CDR3 DNA reads as TGTGCCACCAGCAGAGATAAAAATAGTTGGTTAGCCAAAAACATTCAGTACTTC.

V is TRBV19 and J is TRBJ1-2, with TRBD1 matching over 7 bases. J was trimmed by 4 bases and V by 6 bases; bases with no gene match: 8. There are 14 residues in the CDR3. CDR1 LNHDA and CDR2 SQIVND come from the germline V gene (reference sequence). Here the CDR3 reads CASRARGDLYGYTF. CDR3 nucleotides: TGTGCCAGTAGGGCCAGGGGGGACCTCTATGGCTACACCTTC.

CDR3 protein: CASGREGRNEQFF. The DNA of the CDR3 is TGTGCCAGCGGGCGGGAGGGGAGGAATGAGCAGTTCTTC. The gene calls are TRBV2 and TRBJ2-1; TRBD2 matches 9 bases. Germline-derived CDR1 and CDR2 are SNHLY and FYNNEI. This CDR3 has 13 amino acids. With 8 bases clipped from V and 7 bases from J, the junction kept 6 bases outside the gene matches.

V is TRBV12-5 and J is TRBJ2-3; 11 bases fit TRBD2. This CDR3 comprises 14 residues. Trimming at V came to 7 bases and at J to 4 bases, leaving 4 bases not matched to a gene. Germline CDR1 is LGHNT and CDR2 is FRNRAP. CDR3 coding DNA: TGTGCTAGTGCCGTAGCGGGAGGGCCAGATACGCAGTATTTT. Translating it yields CASAVAGGPDTQYF.

The V and J genes are TRBV18 and TRBJ2-7; TRBD1 is a possible D gene (6 bases). V dropped 1 base and J dropped 2 bases, with 15 bases sitting between them. The germline gives CDR1 KGHSH, CDR2 LQKENI. This CDR3 has 16 residues. CDR3 DNA: TGTGCCAGCTCACCACGGGTGGGACAAGCCACCTACGAGCAGTACTTC. Residues: CASSPRVGQATYEQYF.

The rearrangement links TRBV18 to TRBJ2-3, with 13 nucleotides matching TRBD2. J lost 2 bases, V lost 3 bases, and 11 bases had no gene match. This CDR3 is 19 amino acids long. Germline lookup yields CDR1 KGHSH and CDR2 LQKENI. CDR3 sequence: CASSPLGTSGTTPTDTQYF. The CDR3 coding sequence is TGTGCCAGCTCACCTTTAGGGACTAGCGGGACTACTCCCACAGATACGCAGTATTTT.